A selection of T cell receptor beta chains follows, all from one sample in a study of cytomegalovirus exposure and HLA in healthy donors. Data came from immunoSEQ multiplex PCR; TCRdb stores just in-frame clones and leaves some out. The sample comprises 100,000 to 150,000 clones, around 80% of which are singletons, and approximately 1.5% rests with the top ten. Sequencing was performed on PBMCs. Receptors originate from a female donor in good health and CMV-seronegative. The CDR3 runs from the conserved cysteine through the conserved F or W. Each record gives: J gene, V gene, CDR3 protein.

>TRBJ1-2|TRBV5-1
CASSLGSRVDYGYTF
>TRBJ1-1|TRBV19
CASSNRARGTEAFF
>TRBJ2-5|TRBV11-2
CASSLVTGVETQYF
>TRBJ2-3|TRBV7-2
CASSFPRLADTQYF
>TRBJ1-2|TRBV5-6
CASSFPTGEVKGYTF
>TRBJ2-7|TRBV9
CASSNSWRDEQYF
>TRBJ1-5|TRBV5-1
CASSLVAGGQPQHF
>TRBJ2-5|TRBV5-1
CASSRGTVSGETQYF
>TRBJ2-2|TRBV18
CASSPRTGGTGELFF
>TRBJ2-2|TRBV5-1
CASSPRGTGYTGELFF
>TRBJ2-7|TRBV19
CASSRRTSEYEQYF
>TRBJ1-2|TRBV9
CASSARSRGQGGDGYTF
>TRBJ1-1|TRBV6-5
CASSYSNRRNTEAFF
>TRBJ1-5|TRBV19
CASRQGSYSNQPQHF
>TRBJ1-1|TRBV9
CASSSGWRTEAFF
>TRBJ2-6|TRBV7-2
CASSLRSSGANVLTF
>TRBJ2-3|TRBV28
CASSFGYGLAGSTDTQYF